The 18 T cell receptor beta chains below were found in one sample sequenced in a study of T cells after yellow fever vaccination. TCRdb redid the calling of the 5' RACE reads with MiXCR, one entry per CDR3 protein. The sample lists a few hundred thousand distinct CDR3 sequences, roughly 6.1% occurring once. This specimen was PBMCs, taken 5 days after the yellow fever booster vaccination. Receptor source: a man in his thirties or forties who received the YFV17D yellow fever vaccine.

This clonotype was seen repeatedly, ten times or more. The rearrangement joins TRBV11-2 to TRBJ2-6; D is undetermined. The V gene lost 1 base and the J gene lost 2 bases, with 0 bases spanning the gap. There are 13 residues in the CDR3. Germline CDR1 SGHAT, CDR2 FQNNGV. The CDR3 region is CASSLAGANVLTF. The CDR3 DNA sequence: TGTGCCAGCAGCTTAGCTGGGGCCAACGTCCTGACTTTC.

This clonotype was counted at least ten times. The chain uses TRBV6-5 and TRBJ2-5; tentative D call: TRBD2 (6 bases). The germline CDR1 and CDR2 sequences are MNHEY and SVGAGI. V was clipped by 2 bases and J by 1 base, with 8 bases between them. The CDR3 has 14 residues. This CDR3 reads CASSYGGFQETQYF. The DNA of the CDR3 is TGTGCCAGCAGTTACGGGGGGTTCCAAGAGACCCAGTACTTC.

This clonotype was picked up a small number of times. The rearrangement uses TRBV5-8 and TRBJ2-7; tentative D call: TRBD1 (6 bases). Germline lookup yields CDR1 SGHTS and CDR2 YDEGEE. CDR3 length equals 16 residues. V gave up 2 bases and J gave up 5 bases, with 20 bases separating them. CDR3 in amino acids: CASSFPPHRASDEQYF. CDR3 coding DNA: TGTGCCAGCAGCTTTCCCCCCCACAGGGCGTCCGACGAGCAGTACTTC.

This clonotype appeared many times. The CDR3 reads CASSWGALGPNTGELFF. For the CDR3, the DNA is TGTGCCAGCAGCTGGGGGGCTCTGGGTCCGAACACCGGGGAGCTGTTTTTT. The rearrangement links TRBV7-2 to TRBJ2-2, with D perhaps being TRBD1 or TRBD2 (6 bases each). The CDR3 has 17 residues. From germline, CDR1 is SGHTA and CDR2 FQGNSA. Trimming removed 4 bases from V and 0 bases from J, with 15 bases in between.

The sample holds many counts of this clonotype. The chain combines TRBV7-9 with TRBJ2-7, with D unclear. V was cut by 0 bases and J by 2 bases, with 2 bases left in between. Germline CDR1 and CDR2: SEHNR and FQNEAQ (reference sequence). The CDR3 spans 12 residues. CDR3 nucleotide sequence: TGTGCCAGCAGCTTAGCTGCCTACGAGCAGTACTTC. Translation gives CASSLAAYEQYF.

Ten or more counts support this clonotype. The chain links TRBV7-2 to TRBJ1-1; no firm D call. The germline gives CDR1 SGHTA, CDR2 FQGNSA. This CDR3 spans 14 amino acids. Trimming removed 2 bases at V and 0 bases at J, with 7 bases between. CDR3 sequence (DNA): TGTGCCAGCAGCTTATTAGGAGTGAACACTGAAGCTTTCTTT. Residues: CASSLLGVNTEAFF.

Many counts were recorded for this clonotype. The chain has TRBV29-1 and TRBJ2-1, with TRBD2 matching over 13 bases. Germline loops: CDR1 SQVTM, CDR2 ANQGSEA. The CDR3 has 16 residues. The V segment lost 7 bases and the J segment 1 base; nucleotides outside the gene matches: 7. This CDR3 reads CSESGLAGRSYNEQFF. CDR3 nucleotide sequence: TGCAGCGAGTCGGGACTAGCGGGAAGGTCCTACAATGAGCAGTTCTTC.

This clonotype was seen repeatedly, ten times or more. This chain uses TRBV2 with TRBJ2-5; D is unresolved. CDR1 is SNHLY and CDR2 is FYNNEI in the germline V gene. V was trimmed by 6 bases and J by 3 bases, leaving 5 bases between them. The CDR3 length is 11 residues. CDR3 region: CASSTEETQYF. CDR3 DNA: TGTGCCAGCAGCACCGAAGAGACCCAGTACTTC.

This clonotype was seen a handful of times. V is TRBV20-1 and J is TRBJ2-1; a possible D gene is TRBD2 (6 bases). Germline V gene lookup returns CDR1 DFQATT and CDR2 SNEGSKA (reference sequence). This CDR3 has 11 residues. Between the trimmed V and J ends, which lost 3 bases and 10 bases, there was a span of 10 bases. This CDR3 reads CSASWLAEQFF. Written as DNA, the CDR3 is TGCAGTGCTAGCTGGCTAGCGGAGCAGTTCTTC.

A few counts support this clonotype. The CDR3 sequence is CASSPRDESYEQYF. The CDR3 region has the DNA TGTGCCAGCAGCCCCCGGGACGAATCCTACGAGCAGTACTTC. V and J are TRBV7-9 and TRBJ2-7; D may match TRBD1 or TRBD2 (5 bases each). Germline-derived CDR1 and CDR2 are SEHNR and FQNEAQ (reference sequence). The CDR3 runs 14 residues. V dropped 5 bases and J dropped 1 base, with 12 bases sitting between them.

DNA of the CDR3: TGTGCCAGCAGAGACCAGGGTTGGGATCAGCCCCAGCATTTT. It specifies CASRDQGWDQPQHF. The V gene is TRBV28, the J gene TRBJ1-5; TRBD1 is a possible D gene (5 bases). Trimming stripped 6 bases from V and 5 bases from J, with 14 bases between. CDR3 length: 14 amino acids. Germline-derived CDR1 and CDR2 are MDHEN and SYDVKM.

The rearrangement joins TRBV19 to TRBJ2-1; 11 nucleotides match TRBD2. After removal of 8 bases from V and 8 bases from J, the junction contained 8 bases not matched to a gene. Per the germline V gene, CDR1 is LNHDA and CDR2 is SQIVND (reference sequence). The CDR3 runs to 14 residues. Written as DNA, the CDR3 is TGTGCCAGTGTCACTAGCGGGAGTCTCGATGAGCAGTTCTTC. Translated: CASVTSGSLDEQFF.

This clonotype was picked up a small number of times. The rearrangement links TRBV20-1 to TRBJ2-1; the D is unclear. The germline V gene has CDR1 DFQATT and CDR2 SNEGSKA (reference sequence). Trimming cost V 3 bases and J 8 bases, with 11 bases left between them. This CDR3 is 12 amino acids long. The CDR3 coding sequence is TGCAGTGCTAGCCCTTCCTGGGATGAGCAGTTCTTC. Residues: CSASPSWDEQFF.

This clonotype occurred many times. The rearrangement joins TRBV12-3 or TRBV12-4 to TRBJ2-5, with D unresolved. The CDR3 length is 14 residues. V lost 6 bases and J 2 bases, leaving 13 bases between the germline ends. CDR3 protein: CASSHNLAQETQYF. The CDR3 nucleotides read TGTGCCAGCAGCCATAACTTGGCTCAAGAGACCCAGTACTTC.

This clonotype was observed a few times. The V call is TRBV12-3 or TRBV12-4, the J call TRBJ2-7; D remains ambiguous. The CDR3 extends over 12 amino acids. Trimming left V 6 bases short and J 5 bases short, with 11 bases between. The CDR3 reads CASSQYPNEQYF. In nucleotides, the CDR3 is TGTGCCAGCAGCCAGTACCCTAACGAGCAGTACTTC.

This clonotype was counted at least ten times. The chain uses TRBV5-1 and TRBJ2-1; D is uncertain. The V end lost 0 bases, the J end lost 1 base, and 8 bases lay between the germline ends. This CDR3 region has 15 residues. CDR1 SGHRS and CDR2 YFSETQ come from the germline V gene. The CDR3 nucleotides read TGCGCCAGCAGCTTGGACAGAGCGTCCTACAATGAGCAGTTCTTC. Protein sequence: CASSLDRASYNEQFF. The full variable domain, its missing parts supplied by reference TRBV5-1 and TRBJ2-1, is KAGVTQTPRYLIKTRGQQVTLSCSPISGHRSVSWYQQTPGQGLQFLFEYFSETQRNKGNFPGRFSGRQFSNSRSEMNVSTLELGDSALYLCASSLDRASYNEQFFGPGTRLTVL.

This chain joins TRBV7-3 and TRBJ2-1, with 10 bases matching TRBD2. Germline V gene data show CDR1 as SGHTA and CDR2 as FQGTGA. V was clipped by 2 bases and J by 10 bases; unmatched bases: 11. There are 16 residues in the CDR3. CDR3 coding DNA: TGTGCCAGCAGCTTAGGCAGGGGAGCGGGAGGGGGCGAGCAGTTCTTC. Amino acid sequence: CASSLGRGAGGGEQFF. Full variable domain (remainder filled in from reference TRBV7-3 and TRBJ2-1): GAGVSQTPSNKVTEKGKYVELRCDPISGHTALYWYRQSLGQGPEFLIYFQGTGAADDSGLPNDRFFAVRPEGSVSTLKIQRTERGDSAVYLCASSLGRGAGGGEQFFGPGTRLTVL.

The CDR3 DNA is TGTGCCAGCAGCTTTGGTAGCGGGAGAAACGAGCAGTTCTTC. Translating it yields CASSFGSGRNEQFF. V is TRBV7-2 and J is TRBJ2-1; 9 bases match TRBD2. CDR1 and CDR2 (germline): SGHTA, FQGNSA. The CDR3 is 14 amino acids. J lost 10 bases, V lost 3 bases, and 7 bases had no gene match.